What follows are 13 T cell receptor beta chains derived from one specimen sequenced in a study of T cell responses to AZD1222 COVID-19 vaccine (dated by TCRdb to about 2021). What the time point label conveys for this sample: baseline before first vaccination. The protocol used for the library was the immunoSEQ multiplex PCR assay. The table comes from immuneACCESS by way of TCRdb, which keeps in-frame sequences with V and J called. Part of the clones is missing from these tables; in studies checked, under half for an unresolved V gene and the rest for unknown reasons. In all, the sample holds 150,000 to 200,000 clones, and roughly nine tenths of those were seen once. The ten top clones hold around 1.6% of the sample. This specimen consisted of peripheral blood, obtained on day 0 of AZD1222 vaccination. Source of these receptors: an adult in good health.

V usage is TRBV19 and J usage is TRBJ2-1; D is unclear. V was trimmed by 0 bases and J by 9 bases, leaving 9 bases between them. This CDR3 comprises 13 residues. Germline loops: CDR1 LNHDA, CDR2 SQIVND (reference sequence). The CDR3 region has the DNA TGTGCCAGTAGTATAGATCAGGTGGGTGAGCAGTTCTTC. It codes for CASSIDQVGEQFF. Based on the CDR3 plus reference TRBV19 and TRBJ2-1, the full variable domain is DGGITQSPKYLFRKEGQNVTLSCEQNLNHDAMYWYRQDPGQGLRLIYYSQIVNDFQKGDIAEGYSVSREKKESFPLTVTSAQKNPTAFYLCASSIDQVGEQFFGPGTRLTVL.

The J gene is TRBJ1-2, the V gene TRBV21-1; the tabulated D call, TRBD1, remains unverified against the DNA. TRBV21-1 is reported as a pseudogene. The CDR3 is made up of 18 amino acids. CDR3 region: CASSKGQTRDRTNYGYTF. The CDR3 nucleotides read TGTGCCAGCAGCAAAGGACAAACCCGGGACAGGACTAACTATGGCTACACCTTC.

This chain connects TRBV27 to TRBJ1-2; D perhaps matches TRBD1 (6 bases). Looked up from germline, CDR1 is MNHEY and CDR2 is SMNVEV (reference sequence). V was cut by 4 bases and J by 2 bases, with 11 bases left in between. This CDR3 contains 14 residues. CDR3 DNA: TGTGCCAGCAGTTCCCGGGACACAAACTATGGCTACACCTTC. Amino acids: CASSSRDTNYGYTF.

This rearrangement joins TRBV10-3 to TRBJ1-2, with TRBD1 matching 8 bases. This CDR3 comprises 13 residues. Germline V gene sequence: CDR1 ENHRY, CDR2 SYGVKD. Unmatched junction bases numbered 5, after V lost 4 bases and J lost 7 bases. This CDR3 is CAISATGGGGYTF. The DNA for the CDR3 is TGTGCCATCAGTGCAACAGGGGGAGGTGGCTACACCTTC.

The chain's CDR3 is CASSPEGVGNTIYF. The CDR3 DNA sequence: TGTGCCAGCAGCCCGGAAGGGGTCGGAAACACCATATATTTT. This rearrangement joins TRBV5-6 to TRBJ1-3, with a tentative D call TRBD1 (5 bases). V lost 4 bases and J 4 bases, leaving 12 bases between the germline ends. The germline gives CDR1 SGHDT, CDR2 YYEEEE. CDR3 size: 14 residues.

This chain's CDR3 is CASSGSRNWVGYTF. CDR3 DNA: TGTGCCAGCAGTGGGTCAAGAAACTGGGTTGGCTACACCTTC. This chain links TRBV2 with TRBJ1-2; D unresolved. Trimming pared 4 bases from V and 7 bases from J, leaving 16 bases between. The CDR3 runs to 14 residues. Germline V gene sequence: CDR1 SNHLY, CDR2 FYNNEI.

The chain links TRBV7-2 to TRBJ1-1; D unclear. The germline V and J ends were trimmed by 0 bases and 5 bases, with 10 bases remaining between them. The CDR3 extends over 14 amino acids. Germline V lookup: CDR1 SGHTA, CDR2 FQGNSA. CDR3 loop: CASSLALAQTEAFF. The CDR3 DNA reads TGTGCCAGCAGCTTAGCGTTGGCTCAGACTGAAGCTTTCTTT.

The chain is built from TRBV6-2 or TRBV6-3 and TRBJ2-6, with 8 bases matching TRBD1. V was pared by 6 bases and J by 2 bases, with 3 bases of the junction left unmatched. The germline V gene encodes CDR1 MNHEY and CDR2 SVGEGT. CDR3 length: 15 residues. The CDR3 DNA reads TGTGCCAGCAGCCTGGACAGGGCTGGGGCCAACGTCCTGACTTTC. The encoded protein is CASSLDRAGANVLTF.

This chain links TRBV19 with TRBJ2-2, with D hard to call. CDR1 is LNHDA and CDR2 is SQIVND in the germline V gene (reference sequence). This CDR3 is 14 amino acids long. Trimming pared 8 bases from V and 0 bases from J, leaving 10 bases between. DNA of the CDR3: TGTGCCAGTGCCGGCCGGTCGAACACCGGGGAGCTGTTTTTT. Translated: CASAGRSNTGELFF.

The CDR3 loop reads CASSMEDGQPQHF. CDR3 nucleotide sequence: TGTGCCAGTAGTATGGAGGACGGTCAGCCCCAGCATTTT. The chain is built from TRBV19 and TRBJ1-5, with D unresolved. The V end lost 3 bases, the J end lost 6 bases, and 9 bases lay between the germline ends. The V gene's germline CDR1 is LNHDA and CDR2 SQIVND (reference sequence). The CDR3 totals 13 residues.

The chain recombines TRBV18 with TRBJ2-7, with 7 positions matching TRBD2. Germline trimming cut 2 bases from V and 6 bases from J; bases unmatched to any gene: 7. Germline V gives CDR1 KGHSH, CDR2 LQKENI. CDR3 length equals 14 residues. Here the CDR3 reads CASSPGRVLGEQYV. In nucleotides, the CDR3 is TGTGCCAGCTCACCAGGGAGGGTACTTGGCGAGCAGTACGTC.

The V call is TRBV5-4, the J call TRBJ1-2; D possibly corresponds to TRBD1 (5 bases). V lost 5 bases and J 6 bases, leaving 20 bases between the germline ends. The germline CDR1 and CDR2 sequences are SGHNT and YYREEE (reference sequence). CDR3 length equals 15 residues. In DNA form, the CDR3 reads TGTGCCAGCAGGATTCCGGGACCCGGGGGGGATGGCTACACCTTC. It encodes CASRIPGPGGDGYTF.

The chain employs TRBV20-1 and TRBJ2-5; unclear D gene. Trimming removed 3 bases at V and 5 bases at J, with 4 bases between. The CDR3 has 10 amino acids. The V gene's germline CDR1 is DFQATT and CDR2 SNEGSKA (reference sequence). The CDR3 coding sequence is TGCAGTGCTAGGGCCGAGACCCAGTACTTC. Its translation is CSARAETQYF.